This T cell receptor beta chain derives from a study of human T cells and chemical hapten exposure. The time point denotes: pre-sensitization, week 0. Indicated treatment: therapeutic diphenylcyclopropenone sensitization with weekly scalp DPC. This clonotype was found a few times. Each CDR3 protein is one row after TCRdb ran MiXCR on the RACE reads. Among around 350,000 distinct CDR3 sequences listed, about 5% were seen once. Trimming stripped 3 bases from V and 1 base from J, with 15 bases between. CDR1 and CDR2 from the germline V gene are SGHTA and FQGNSA. This CDR3 has 16 amino acids. The chain joins TRBV7-2 to TRBJ1-1, with D perhaps matching TRBD1 (5 bases). This TCR derives from a woman aged 18-29 years with alopecia areata. Some clones in this sample may be carry-over from other donors' samples. The specimen comprised whole blood, sampled in connection with sensitization to the hapten diphenylcyclopropenone (DPC). Here the CDR3 reads CASSFDPDSRNTEAFF. The CDR3, as DNA: TGTGCCAGCAGCTTCGATCCAGACAGCCGGAACACTGAAGCTTTCTTT.